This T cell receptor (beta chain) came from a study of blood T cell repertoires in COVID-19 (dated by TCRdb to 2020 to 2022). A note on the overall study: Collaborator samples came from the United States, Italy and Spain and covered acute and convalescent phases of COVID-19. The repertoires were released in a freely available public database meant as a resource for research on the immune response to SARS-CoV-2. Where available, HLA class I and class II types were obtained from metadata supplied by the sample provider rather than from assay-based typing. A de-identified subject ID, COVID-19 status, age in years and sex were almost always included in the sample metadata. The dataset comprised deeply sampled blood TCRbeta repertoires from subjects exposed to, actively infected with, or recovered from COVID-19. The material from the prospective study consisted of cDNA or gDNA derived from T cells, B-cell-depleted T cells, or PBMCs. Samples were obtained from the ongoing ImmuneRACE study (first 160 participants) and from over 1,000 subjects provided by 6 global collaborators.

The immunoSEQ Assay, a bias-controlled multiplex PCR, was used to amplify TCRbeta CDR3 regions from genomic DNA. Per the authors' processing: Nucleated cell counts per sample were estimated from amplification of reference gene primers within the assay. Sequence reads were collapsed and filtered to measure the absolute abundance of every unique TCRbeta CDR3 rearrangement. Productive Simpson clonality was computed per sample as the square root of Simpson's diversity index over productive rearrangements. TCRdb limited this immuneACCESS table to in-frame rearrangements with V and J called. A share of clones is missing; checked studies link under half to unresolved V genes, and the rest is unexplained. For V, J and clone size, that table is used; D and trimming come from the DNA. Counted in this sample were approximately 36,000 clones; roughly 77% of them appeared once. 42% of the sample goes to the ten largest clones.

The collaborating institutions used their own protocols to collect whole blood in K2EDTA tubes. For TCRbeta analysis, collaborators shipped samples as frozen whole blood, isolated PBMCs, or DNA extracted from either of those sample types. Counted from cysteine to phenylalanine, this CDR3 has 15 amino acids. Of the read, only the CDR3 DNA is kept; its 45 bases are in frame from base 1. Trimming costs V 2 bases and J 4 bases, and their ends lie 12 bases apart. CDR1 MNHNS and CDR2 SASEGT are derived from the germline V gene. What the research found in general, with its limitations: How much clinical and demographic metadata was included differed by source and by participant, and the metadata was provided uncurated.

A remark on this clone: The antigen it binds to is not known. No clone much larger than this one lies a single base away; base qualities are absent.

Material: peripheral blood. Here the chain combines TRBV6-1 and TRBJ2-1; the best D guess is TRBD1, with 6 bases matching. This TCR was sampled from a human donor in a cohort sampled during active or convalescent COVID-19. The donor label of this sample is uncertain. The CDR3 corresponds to CASSELAGVYNEQFF. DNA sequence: TGTGCCAGCAGTGAACTGGCAGGGGTGTACAATGAGCAGTTCTTC.